Included here is one T cell receptor beta chain sequence, with context. The table lists this clonotype with a few counts. Its recognized antigen is unknown. Nothing much larger sits one base from this clone, and base qualities are not available. The data stem from a study of identical twins listed by TCRdb under 2016. General notes on the study: TCR alpha and beta repertoires from monozygotic twins, unrelated adults of various ages and cord blood were deep-sequenced to test whether fetal clonotypes persist. To rule out contamination, the twin experiments were replicated at different times with different library preparation protocols.

Summary of the overall study and its limitations: Excess twin sharing in beta out-of-frame sequences was weaker because fewer shared sequences lowered the signal-to-noise ratio. Abundant cord blood beta clonotypes had fewer insertions, young adult naive repertoires showed a similar but weaker trend, and memory repertoires showed no such trend. In monozygotic twins, recombination models systematically underestimated out-of-frame TCR alpha sharing, but the models matched the sharing seen between unrelated individuals. Because the same donors could not be followed over many years, conclusions were based on cross-sectional statistical analysis. Out-of-frame TCR alpha sequences shared between twins showed an excess of low generation-probability sequences compared with coincidental sharing between unrelated individuals. Invariant T cells such as MAIT and iNKT could partly confound zero-insertion analyses, although diverse VJ usage argued against such confounding for most clonotypes.

Every donor was a healthy Caucasian. The twin cohort comprised three pairs of female monozygotic twins, all aged roughly 18 to 30 years. The RNA used for TCR libraries was isolated from peripheral blood mononuclear cells. V loses 6 bases, J loses 4 bases, and the germline ends lie 11 bases apart. Sequences DFQATT (CDR1) and SNEGSKA (CDR2) are obtained from the germline V gene (reference sequence). The CDR3 has 12 amino acids, counting the end cysteine and phenylalanine. The sequence is cut down to CDR3 DNA, 36 bases in frame from base 1. Library construction relied on 5' RACE. The sequencing machine was an Illumina HiSeq 2000. Template switching introduced a universal primer binding site; the final cDNA contained a unique molecular identifier, enabling accurate counting of TCR cDNA molecules. Specific primers in the conserved constant-segment region were used to synthesize first-strand cDNA for TCR alpha and beta chains. To control for contamination, every cDNA library carried two barcodes: a SMART-Mk sample barcode plus Illumina barcodes. TruSeq adapter sequences and Illumina sample barcodes were added in two successive PCR steps. Sequencing of the TCR alpha and beta cDNA libraries was done on the Illumina HiSeq platform using custom primers. The source study handled its data this way. MiGEC processed the raw reads to extract unique molecular identifiers, while MiXCR was used to determine the CDR3 positions. Recombination models were inferred per individual with the repgenHMM and IGoR tools using an EM algorithm. The analysis of shared clonotypes was done with the tcR package in R, with sharing normalized by the product of cloneset sizes. To study raw recombination free of thymic and clonal selection effects, out-of-frame nonproductive sequences were analyzed. TCRdb itself trimmed the public reads at Q25 with fastp, ran MiXCR and retained productive beta chains. Every distinct CDR3 protein forms one entry, paired with its most common genes and DNA. It is TCRdb's table, rather than the study itself, that gives the V and J calls and clone size. For this sample the table gives under 900,000 distinct CDR3 sequences, of which roughly 18% were detected only once. In total, the top ten clones hold around 13% of the sample.

These data also featured in a second study, about T cells expressing NK-cell markers. The second investigation adds: In sorted CD3+CD56+NKG2C+, CD3+CD56+NKG2C- and CD3+CD56-NKG2C+ T-cell subsets from about eight donors, TCR beta-chain repertoires were profiled. Among the eight sequenced donors, only one was HCMV-seronegative, while the other seven were HCMV-seropositive. In several experiments an anti-gammadeltaTCR antibody was added to restrict sorting to alphabetaTCR-expressing T cells. In over five donors, the dominant CD3+CD56+NKG2C+ clonotypes were found to rank among the top 10 CD8+ clonotypes and to make up about 1.0-7.5% of CD8+ T cells. Those dominant clonotypes were again the most abundant among CD3+CD56-NKG2C+ cells in a handful of donors, at roughly 25-65%. Whether the expanded NKG2C-expressing T cell clones were specific for HCMV antigens was left unclear. All eight donors whose samples were sequenced were randomly selected healthy volunteers, three of them men and five women. HCMV serostatus was determined by detecting HCMV-specific IgG in serum with a commercial ELISA kit. For a handful of donors, unsorted PBMC were also used to sequence bulk peripheral blood T-cell repertoires. MIGEC was used to demultiplex reads and group reads by UMI, and MiTCR was used to assemble and quantify clonotypes. To remove erroneous sequences, TCR cDNA sequences were retained only when supported by two or more reads. The tcR package was used for downstream repertoire analysis, and clonotypes were matched across fractions by CDR3 nucleotide sequence plus V segment. VDJmatch was used to annotate antigen specificity against VDJdb, with one amino acid substitution in CDR3 permitted.

The receptor was derived from a woman between 18 and 29 years old in good health. Sequencing was carried out using PBMCs. This sequence uses TRBV20-1 and TRBJ2-3; tentative D gene TRBD1, with 5 bases matching. CDR3 protein: CSAHTGADTQYF. Here is the DNA: TGCAGTGCCCATACAGGAGCAGATACGCAGTATTTT.